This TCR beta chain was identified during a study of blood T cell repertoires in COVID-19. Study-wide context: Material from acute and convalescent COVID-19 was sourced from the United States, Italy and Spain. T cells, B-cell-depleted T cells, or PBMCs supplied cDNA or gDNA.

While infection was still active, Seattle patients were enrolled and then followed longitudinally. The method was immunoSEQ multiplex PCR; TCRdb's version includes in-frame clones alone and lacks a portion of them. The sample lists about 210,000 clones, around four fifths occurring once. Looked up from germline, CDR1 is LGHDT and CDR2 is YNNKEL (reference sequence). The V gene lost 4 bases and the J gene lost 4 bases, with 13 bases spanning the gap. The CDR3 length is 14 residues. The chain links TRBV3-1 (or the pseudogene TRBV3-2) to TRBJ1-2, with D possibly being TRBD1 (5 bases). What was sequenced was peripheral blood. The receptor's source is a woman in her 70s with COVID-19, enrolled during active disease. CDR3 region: CASSPPGFVYGYTF. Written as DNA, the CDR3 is TGTGCCAGCAGCCCCCCAGGGTTTGTCTATGGCTACACCTTC.